These T cell receptor beta chains were read from a single sample in a study of high-grade serous ovarian cancer treatment subgroups. Measured with immunoSEQ multiplex PCR; TCRdb has only the in-frame clones, and not every one. The sample carries 6,000 to 8,000 clones, 78% recorded once. Sequenced sample: tumor tissue. The receptor source for this set is a human donor with high-grade serous ovarian cancer. The CDR3 runs from the conserved cysteine through the conserved F or W. The D gene is left open where the match is weak. Clone size is not always given. Where it is, it says once, few, many or a class for expanded clones.

d_gene	v_gene	abundance	j_gene	CDR3nt	CDR3aa
.	TRBV7-2	.	TRBJ2-1	TGTGCCAGCAGCGGGGAATGGAATGAGCAGTTCTTC	CASSGEWNEQFF
TRBD1	TRBV11-2	.	TRBJ2-1	TGTGCCAGCAGCAAAAAAGGGGGCGGATATGACAATGAGCAGTTCTTC	CASSKKGGGYDNEQFF
.	TRBV7-8	once	TRBJ1-1	TGTGCCAGCAGACGGGACTCGGCAGGGTGGAACACTGAAGCTTTCTTT	CASRRDSAGWNTEAFF
.	TRBV13	.	TRBJ2-1	TGTGCCAGCAGCTTGAGTGGTAGCGACAATGAGCAGTTCTTC	CASSLSGSDNEQFF
.	TRBV11-2	.	TRBJ2-1	TGTGCCAGCAGCTCTTTAGCGGAAATGAAGGATGAGCAGTTCTTC	CASSSLAEMKDEQFF
.	TRBV18	.	TRBJ2-7	TGTGCCAGCTCAACGGGCTGGGGATACGAGCAGTACTTC	CASSTGWGYEQYF
.	TRBV4-3	.	TRBJ2-3	TGCGCCAGCAGTCAAAGAGGCACAGATACGCAGTATTTT	CASSQRGTDTQYF
.	TRBV30	.	TRBJ1-3	TGTGCCTGGGGCGCCGGAGACTGGGACACCATATATTTT	CAWGAGDWDTIYF
.	TRBV9	.	TRBJ2-5	TGTGCCAGCAGCTCCTCCGCGACACCAAACCAAGAGACCCAGTACTTC	CASSSSATPNQETQYF
TRBD1	TRBV7-7	few	TRBJ2-7	TGTGCCAGCAGCTTAGGGACAGGGAGCTCCTACGAGCAGTACTTC	CASSLGTGSSYEQYF
TRBD2	TRBV9	large	TRBJ2-5	TGTGCCAGCAGCGGCGGGACTAGCGGGAGGGAGACCCAGTACTTC	CASSGGTSGRETQYF
.	TRBV19	once	TRBJ1-3	TGTGCCAGTGGCTTACTCTCTGGAAACACCATATATTTT	CASGLLSGNTIYF
TRBD1	TRBV19	.	TRBJ1-5	TGTGCCAGTAGTATAGATCTTGGACAGGGCACCAATCAGCCCCAGCATTTT	CASSIDLGQGTNQPQHF
.	TRBV5-1	.	TRBJ2-5	TGCGCCAGCAGCTTGGGTCTAGCGAAGGAGACCCAGTACTTC	CASSLGLAKETQYF
.	TRBV21-1	.	TRBJ1-3	TGTGCCAGCGCCGGACAGGGAAACTCTGGAAACACCATATATTTT	CASAGQGNSGNTIYF
.	TRBV7-2	.	TRBJ2-3	TGTGCCAGCAGCTTAGCGCAGGGGAGGAGCACAGATACGCAGTATTTT	CASSLAQGRSTDTQYF
TRBD1	TRBV28	.	TRBJ1-2	TGTGCCAGCAGTTTACCAGGACAGGGTGGGAACTATGGCTACACCTTC	CASSLPGQGGNYGYTF
TRBD1	TRBV10-2	.	TRBJ2-1	TGCGCCAGCAGATCGGACAGGTTCTCCTACAATGAGCAGTTCTTC	CASRSDRFSYNEQFF
.	TRBV11-2	.	TRBJ2-7	TGTGCCAGCAGCTTAGGTTCGGCTAGCATCTCCTACGAGCAGTACTTC	CASSLGSASISYEQYF
TRBD2	TRBV7-9	.	TRBJ2-7	TGTGCCAGCAGCCCTACTAGCGGGGCTTACGAGCAGTACTTC	CASSPTSGAYEQYF
TRBD1	TRBV4-1	few	TRBJ1-2	TGCGCCAGCAGCCAATCTGCGGGACAGGGGGGCAGAGGCTACACCTTC	CASSQSAGQGGRGYTF
.	TRBV7-3	.	TRBJ2-3	TGTGCCAGCAGCTTATATCCTCATACTGGAGGACTTGGCACAGATACGCAGTATTTT	CASSLYPHTGGLGTDTQYF
.	TRBV19	.	TRBJ1-2	TGTGCCAGTAGTAGAGCAGGGAACTATGGCTACACCTTC	CASSRAGNYGYTF
.	TRBV7-9	.	TRBJ1-6	TGTGCCAGCAGCGAGAGCGTCTCCTATAATTCACCCCTCCACTTT	CASSESVSYNSPLHF
.	TRBV7-2	.	TRBJ2-6	TGTGCCAGCAGCTTAGCGGGAACGCGCTCTGGGGCCAACGTCCTGACTTTC	CASSLAGTRSGANVLTF
TRBD2	TRBV10-1	.	TRBJ2-3	TGCGCCAGCAGAGGAAGCGGGAGAGGCACAGATACGCAGTATTTT	CASRGSGRGTDTQYF
.	TRBV28	.	TRBJ1-2	TGTGCCAGCAGTTCCCCTCGGGAAACCTATGGCTACACCTTC	CASSSPRETYGYTF
.	TRBV11-2	.	TRBJ2-3	TGTGCCAGCAGCTTAGATATTGGGCTAGTGTTAACAGATACGCAGTATTTT	CASSLDIGLVLTDTQYF
TRBD2	TRBV7-2	.	TRBJ2-4	TGTGCCAGCAGCTTAGCGGCCACGGGAGGGCCGGGAAACATTCAGTACTTC	CASSLAATGGPGNIQYF
.	TRBV7-9	.	TRBJ2-5	TGTGCCAGCAGACACCGGGACACAAGACAAGAGACCCAGTACTTC	CASRHRDTRQETQYF
TRBD2	TRBV7-2	.	TRBJ2-3	TGTGCCAGCAGCCGCCAGGTAGCGGGGTGGGGAGATACGCAGTATTTT	CASSRQVAGWGDTQYF
TRBD1	TRBV2	.	TRBJ1-3	TGTGCCAGCAGTGATGCAGACAGGGGGCCTGGAAACACCATATATTTT	CASSDADRGPGNTIYF
.	TRBV7-9	.	TRBJ1-4	TGTGCCAGCAGCTTATCCGGCGGAGAAAAACTGTTTTTT	CASSLSGGEKLFF
.	TRBV6-6	.	TRBJ1-5	TGTGCCAGCAATGGGGTCGGCAATAGCAATCAGCCCCAGCATTTT	CASNGVGNSNQPQHF
.	TRBV5-1	.	TRBJ2-3	TGCGCCAGCAGCCTCCCCATCACCGGGACTTCGGACGATACGCAGTATTTT	CASSLPITGTSDDTQYF
TRBD2	TRBV2	.	TRBJ2-1	TGTGCCAGCAGGCGGACTAGCGGGGCCTACAATGAGCAGTTCTTC	CASRRTSGAYNEQFF
.	TRBV28	.	TRBJ2-5	TGTGCCAGCCGGGCCTACCCCCAAGAGACCCAGTACTTC	CASRAYPQETQYF
.	TRBV19	.	TRBJ2-3	TGTGCGATAGGCCGGGGCGGACCCACAGATACGCAGTATTTT	CAIGRGGPTDTQYF
.	TRBV6-4	.	TRBJ2-5	TGTGCCAGCAGTGACGATTTGCCACTCGGAGAGACCCAGTACTTC	CASSDDLPLGETQYF
.	TRBV5-8	.	TRBJ2-2	TGTGCCAGCAGCTTGATGGATTCCGGGGAGCTGTTTTTT	CASSLMDSGELFF
.	TRBV30	.	TRBJ1-1	TGTGCCTGTTATCATCGCGGCACTGAAGCTTTCTTT	CACYHRGTEAFF
TRBD1	TRBV7-9	.	TRBJ1-1	TGTGCCACTGACCCCAACAGGGGGACAGCGGACACTGAAGCTTTCTTT	CATDPNRGTADTEAFF
.	TRBV2	.	TRBJ1-2	TGTGCCAGCAGTGAAGGTCCCGGGGATGGCTACACCTTC	CASSEGPGDGYTF
.	TRBV6-5	few	TRBJ2-3	TGTGCCAGCAGTTACGAGGGCAGGGTCGCGGATACGCAGTATTTT	CASSYEGRVADTQYF
TRBD1	TRBV19	.	TRBJ1-5	TGTGCCAGTAGTTCAACAGGGGATCTTTTCCAGCCCCAGCATTTT	CASSSTGDLFQPQHF
.	TRBV13	.	TRBJ2-7	TGTGCCAGCAGCATCAGGAGCCGACGATACGAGCAGTACTTC	CASSIRSRRYEQYF
TRBD1	TRBV6-1	.	TRBJ2-1	TGTGCCAGCAGTGAAGCCGGGACAGTGGGGAATGAGCAGTTCTTC	CASSEAGTVGNEQFF
.	TRBV4-2	few	TRBJ1-4	TGTGCCAGCAGCCAAGAAGGCGGTAGAGGCCCTAATGAAAAACTGTTTTTT	CASSQEGGRGPNEKLFF
TRBD2	TRBV11-3	once	TRBJ2-3	TGTGCCAGCAGTCCACTAGCGGGCCTCACAGATACGCAGTATTTT	CASSPLAGLTDTQYF
.	TRBV4-2	once	TRBJ1-3	TGTGCCAGCAGCCCCGGGGGAAACACCGTATATTTT	CASSPGGNTVYF
.	TRBV5-4	.	TRBJ1-4	TGTGCCAGCAGCACAGATCCCGGGACGGGGGAAAAACTGTTTTTT	CASSTDPGTGEKLFF
.	TRBV29-1	.	TRBJ2-1	TGCAGCGCCCCTCCTTCAGGCACACTCTTCTACAATGAGCAGTTCTTC	CSAPPSGTLFYNEQFF
.	TRBV19	few	TRBJ1-5	TGTGCCAGTAGTTCCGGGACCTATAGCAATCAGCCCCAGCATTTT	CASSSGTYSNQPQHF
.	TRBV5-1	once	TRBJ1-3	TGCGCCAGCAGCCCCGGGGGGGTTGGAAACACCATATATTTT	CASSPGGVGNTIYF
TRBD2	TRBV19	once	TRBJ2-1	TGTGCCAGTAGTGGGACTAGGGGGGCAAGCTCCTACAATGAGCAGTTCTTC	CASSGTRGASSYNEQFF
TRBD1	TRBV6-6	.	TRBJ1-6	TGTGCCACCAGACCCGGGACAGTTACTTCACCCCTCCACTTT	CATRPGTVTSPLHF
.	TRBV7-6	.	TRBJ1-1	TGTGCCAGCAGCTTACAGGGTATCAACACTGAAGCTTTCTTT	CASSLQGINTEAFF
TRBD2	TRBV5-6	.	TRBJ2-7	TGTGCCAGCAGCTTTAGAAGGACTAGCGGGAGTGAAGAGCAGTACTTC	CASSFRRTSGSEEQYF
TRBD2	TRBV9	.	TRBJ2-1	TGTGCCAGCAGACCAACGGGACTAGCGACTAACAATGAGCAGTTCTTC	CASRPTGLATNNEQFF